The entry below describes one T cell receptor (beta chain). Sequencing was performed with immunoSEQ multiplex PCR; in TCRdb, only in-frame clones are kept and a portion is missing. The sample holds 95,000 to 150,000 clones; just under 90% are singletons and the top ten take around 4.5%. The entry originates in a study of T cell responses to AZD1222 COVID-19 vaccine. This CDR3 spans 14 amino acids. The germline V gene has CDR1 SNHLY and CDR2 FYNNEI. V lost 4 bases, J lost 6 bases, and 6 bases stayed unmatched. The sample here was peripheral blood, taken on day 0 of AZD1222 vaccination. The genes are TRBV2 and TRBJ2-3; 8 bases map to TRBD1. This TCR was sampled from an adult in good health. The CDR3 is CASSGGQGPDTQYF. Here the CDR3 DNA reads TGTGCCAGCAGTGGCGGACAGGGCCCCGATACGCAGTATTTT.